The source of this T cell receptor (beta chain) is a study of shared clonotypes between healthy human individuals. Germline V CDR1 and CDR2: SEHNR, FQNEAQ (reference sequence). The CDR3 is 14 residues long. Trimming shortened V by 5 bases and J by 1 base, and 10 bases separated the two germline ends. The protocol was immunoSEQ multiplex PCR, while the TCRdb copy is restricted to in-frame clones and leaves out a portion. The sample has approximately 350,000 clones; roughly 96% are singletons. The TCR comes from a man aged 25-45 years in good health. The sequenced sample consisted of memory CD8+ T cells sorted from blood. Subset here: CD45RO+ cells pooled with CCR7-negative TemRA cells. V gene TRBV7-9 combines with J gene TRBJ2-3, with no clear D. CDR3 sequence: CASSLNQGTDTQYF. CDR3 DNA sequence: TGTGCCAGCAGCCTCAACCAGGGCACAGATACGCAGTATTTT.